Described below is a single T cell receptor beta chain sequence and its context. The data are from a study of blood T cell repertoires in COVID-19. Study-wide context: There were acute and convalescent COVID-19 samples, and they came from the United States, Italy and Spain. Sources were T cells, B-cell-depleted T cells, or PBMCs; the material itself was cDNA or gDNA.

Original methodology: Counts of nucleated cells, estimated from reference gene primer amplification, were obtained. Profiled with immunoSEQ multiplex PCR; TCRdb holds only in-frame clones, not every one. V and J calls and clone size come straight from that table; D and trimming were deduced from the DNA. The data hold 99,000 or so clones, with 70% to 90% observed a single time. The CDR3 length is 12 residues. V was cut by 8 bases and J by 4 bases, with 6 bases left in between. CDR1 is MNHEY, CDR2 SVGAGI, per germline. Material for sequencing was peripheral blood. The chain joins TRBV6-5 to TRBJ1-6; D gene uncertain. The sequence was collected from a human donor in a cohort sampled during active COVID-19. The CDR3 loop is CASAGYNSPLHF. CDR3 sequence (DNA): TGTGCCAGCGCGGGTTATAATTCACCCCTCCACTTT.